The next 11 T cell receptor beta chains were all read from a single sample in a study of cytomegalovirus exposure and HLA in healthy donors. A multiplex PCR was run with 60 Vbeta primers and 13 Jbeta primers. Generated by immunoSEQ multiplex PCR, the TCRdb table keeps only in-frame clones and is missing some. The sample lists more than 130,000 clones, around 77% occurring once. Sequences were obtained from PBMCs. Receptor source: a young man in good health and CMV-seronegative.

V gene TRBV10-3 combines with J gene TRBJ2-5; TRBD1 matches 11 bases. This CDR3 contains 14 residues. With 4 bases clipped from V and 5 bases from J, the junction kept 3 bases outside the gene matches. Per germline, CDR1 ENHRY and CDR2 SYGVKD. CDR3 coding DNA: TGTGCCATCAGTGGGACAGGGGGCAGGGAGACCCAGTACTTC. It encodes CAISGTGGRETQYF.

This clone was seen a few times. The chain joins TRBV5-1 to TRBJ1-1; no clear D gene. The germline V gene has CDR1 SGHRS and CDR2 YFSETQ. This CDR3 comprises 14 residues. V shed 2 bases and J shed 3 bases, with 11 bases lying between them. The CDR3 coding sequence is TGCGCCAGCAGCTTTAATGGGAGGGACACTGAAGCTTTCTTT. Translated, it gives CASSFNGRDTEAFF.

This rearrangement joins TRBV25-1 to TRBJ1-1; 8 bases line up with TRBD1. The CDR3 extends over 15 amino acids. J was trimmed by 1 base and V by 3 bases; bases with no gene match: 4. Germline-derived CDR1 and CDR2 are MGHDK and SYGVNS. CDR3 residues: CASSDVQGANTEAFF. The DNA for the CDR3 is TGTGCCAGCAGTGATGTTCAGGGGGCGAACACTGAAGCTTTCTTT. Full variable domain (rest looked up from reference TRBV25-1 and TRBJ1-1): EADIYQTPRYLVIGTGKKITLECSQTMGHDKMYWYQQDPGMELHLIHYSYGVNSTEKGDLSSESTVSRIRTEHFPLTLESARPSHTSQYLCASSDVQGANTEAFFGQGTRLTVV.

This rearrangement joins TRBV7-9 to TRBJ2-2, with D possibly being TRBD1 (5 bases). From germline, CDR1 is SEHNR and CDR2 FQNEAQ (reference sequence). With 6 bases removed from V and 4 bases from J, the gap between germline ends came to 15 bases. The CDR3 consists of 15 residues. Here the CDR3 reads CASSCREGVTGELFF. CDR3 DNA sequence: TGTGCCAGCAGTTGCAGAGAAGGGGTCACCGGGGAGCTGTTTTTT.

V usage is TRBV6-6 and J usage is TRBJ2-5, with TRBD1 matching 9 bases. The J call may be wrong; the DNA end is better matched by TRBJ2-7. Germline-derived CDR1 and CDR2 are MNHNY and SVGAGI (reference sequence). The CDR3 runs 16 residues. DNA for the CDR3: TGTGCCAGCAGTACGAAGGGACAGGGAGGTTCCTACGAGCAGTACTTC. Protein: CASSTKGQGGSYEQYF.

The CDR3 DNA sequence: TGTGCCAGCAGCAAAGACAGTAGCAATCAGCCCCAGCATTTT. Translated: CASSKDSSNQPQHF. The chain recombines TRBV7-9 with TRBJ1-5, with D possibly being TRBD1 (5 bases). Trimming removed 5 bases at V and 0 bases at J, with 8 bases between. CDR1 is SEHNR and CDR2 is FQNEAQ in the germline V gene (reference sequence). This CDR3 region has 14 residues.

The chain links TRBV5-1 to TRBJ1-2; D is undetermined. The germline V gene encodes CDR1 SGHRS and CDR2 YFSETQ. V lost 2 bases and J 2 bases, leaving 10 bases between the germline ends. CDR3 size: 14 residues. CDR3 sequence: CASSFGTGNYGYTF. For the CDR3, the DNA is TGCGCCAGCAGCTTCGGTACCGGGAACTATGGCTACACCTTC. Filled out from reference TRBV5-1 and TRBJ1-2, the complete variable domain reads KAGVTQTPRYLIKTRGQQVTLSCSPISGHRSVSWYQQTPGQGLQFLFEYFSETQRNKGNFPGRFSGRQFSNSRSEMNVSTLELGDSALYLCASSFGTGNYGYTFGSGTRLTVV.

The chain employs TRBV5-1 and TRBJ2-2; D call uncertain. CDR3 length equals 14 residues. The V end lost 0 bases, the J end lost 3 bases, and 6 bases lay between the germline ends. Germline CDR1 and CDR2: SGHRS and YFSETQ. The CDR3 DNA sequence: TGCGCCAGCAGCTTGGCGTCAGACACCGGGGAGCTGTTTTTT. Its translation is CASSLASDTGELFF.

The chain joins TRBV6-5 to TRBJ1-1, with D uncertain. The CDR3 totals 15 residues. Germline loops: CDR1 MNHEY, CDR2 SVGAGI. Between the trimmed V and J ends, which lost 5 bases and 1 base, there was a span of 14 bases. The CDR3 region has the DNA TGTGCCAGCAGTGTACTATCAACGGGGAACACTGAAGCTTTCTTT. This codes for CASSVLSTGNTEAFF.

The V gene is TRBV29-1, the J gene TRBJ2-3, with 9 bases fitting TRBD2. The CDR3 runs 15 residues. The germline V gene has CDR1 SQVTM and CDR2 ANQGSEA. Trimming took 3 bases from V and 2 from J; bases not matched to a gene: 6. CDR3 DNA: TGCAGCGTTGATGACGAGCGGGGGGCCACAGATACGCAGTATTTT. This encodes CSVDDERGATDTQYF.

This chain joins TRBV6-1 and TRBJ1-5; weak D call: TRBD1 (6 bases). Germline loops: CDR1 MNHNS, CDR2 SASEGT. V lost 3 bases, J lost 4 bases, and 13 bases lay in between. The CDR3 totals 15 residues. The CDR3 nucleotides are TGTGCCAGCAGTGAGGGCAGGGGCCGAAATCAGCCCCAGCATTTT. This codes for CASSEGRGRNQPQHF.